This TCR beta chain stems from a study of breast tumors, draining lymph nodes, adjacent tissues. Germline V gene data show CDR1 as DFQATT and CDR2 as SNEGSKA (reference sequence). This CDR3 has 16 amino acids. This clonotype was detected once. The antigen is unknown. One end of the junction is discordant with germline, which a read error may explain. TCRdb processed the multiplex PCR reads anew with MiXCR; each CDR3 protein has one entry. Here the sample spans around 110,000 distinct CDR3 sequences, around 30% being singletons. Points from the study as a whole: The lymph node origin of tumor T cells was framed as consistent with a hypothesis, not demonstrated. Tumor repertoires ranked between lymph nodes and nontumor tissue in diversity, with V and J gene preferences.

Axillary draining lymph nodes of breast cancer patients supplied the node samples. Source material: axillary lymph node tissue. This clonotype originated in a female donor with breast cancer. Some clones in this sample may be carry-over from other donors' samples. The chain uses TRBV20-1 and TRBJ2-3, with 7 bases identical to TRBD2. For the CDR3, the DNA is TGCAATGCTTGGGGTAGTCCGGGGGGAGGTACACATACGCAGTATTTT. This sequence encodes CNAWGSPGGGTHTQYF.